This T cell receptor beta chain was documented in a study of patients and donors after allogeneic stem cell transplantation. Each CDR3 protein gets one entry after TCRdb re-called the RT-PCR reads with MiXCR. The sample lists about a million distinct CDR3 sequences, under 20% seen once, with roughly 6% in the top ten. V was pared by 6 bases and J by 2 bases, with 10 bases between. The CDR3 sequence is 13 residues long. The table lists this clonotype with many counts. Sequenced: blood, either unsorted or a sorted T cell fraction (not recorded which). The chain carries TRBV12-3 or TRBV12-4 and TRBJ1-2, with D uncertain. The TCR was taken from a human donor who was either an allogeneic HSCT recipient or a stem cell or donor lymphocyte infusion donor (not recorded which). It is not recorded whose cells these are; they may come from a transplant donor. This CDR3 is CASSLQPNYGYTF. The CDR3 coding sequence is TGTGCCAGCAGCTTACAGCCCAACTATGGCTACACCTTC.